This T cell receptor (beta chain) was recorded in a study of cytomegalovirus exposure and HLA in healthy donors. Looking at the study overall: An early release of data contained 75 million to 90 million unique TCRs, which came from HLA-typed donors.

On this clone itself: Its antigen is unidentified.

General study findings and limits: The only immune exposure information that was available was CMV serostatus. A later analysis reported that several of the most significant clusters appeared to be linked to common viral pathogens, among them Epstein-Barr virus. Investigators reported fewer than 200 TCR beta chains as tied to cytomegalovirus.

The CDR3 has 17 residues. J was trimmed by 6 bases and V by 4 bases; bases with no gene match: 15. Germline lookup yields CDR1 SGHKS and CDR2 YYEKEE (reference sequence). 60 Vbeta and 13 Jbeta primers were used in PCR. The method was immunoSEQ multiplex PCR; TCRdb's version includes in-frame clones alone and lacks a portion of them. Among 200,000 to 250,000 clones listed, about 86% were seen once. The origin of this receptor is a woman in her fifties or sixties in good health and CMV-seropositive. V gene TRBV5-5 combines with J gene TRBJ1-4, with 7 nucleotides matching TRBD1. Sequenced sample: PBMCs. The CDR3 loop is CASSPKQGPPGDEKLFF. The CDR3 DNA reads as TGTGCCAGCAGCCCCAAACAGGGGCCCCCTGGGGATGAAAAACTGTTTTTT.